One sample yielded the 27 T cell receptor beta chains listed below, sequenced in a study of identical twins (dated by TCRdb to the mid-2010s). Receptors were amplified or captured by 5' RACE. Sequencing was performed on an Illumina HiSeq 2000. Using fastp at Q25 and MiXCR, TCRdb reprocessed the public reads and kept productive beta chains. Identical CDR3 protein sequences are pooled into one entry, listed with their most common genes and DNA. This sample comprises hundreds of thousands of distinct CDR3 sequences, roughly 18% of them detected only once. Less than 15% of the sample is held by the ten biggest clonotypes. The sample was also linked to a second study, of T cells expressing NK-cell markers.

The sequenced sample consisted of PBMCs. Source of these receptors: a woman in her late teens or twenties in good health.

This clonotype turned up a few times. The genes are TRBV13 and TRBJ2-2; maybe TRBD2 (5 bases). In germline, CDR1 is PRHDT, CDR2 FYEKMQ (reference sequence). Trimming stripped 3 bases from V and 1 base from J, with 12 bases between. The CDR3 runs 16 residues. The DNA of the CDR3 is TGTGCCAGCAGCTTGGGAGCGCAGGAGAACACCGGGGAGCTGTTTTTT. Protein product: CASSLGAQENTGELFF.

This clonotype was observed a handful of times. This chain joins TRBV20-1 and TRBJ1-2, with D possibly TRBD1 on 6 matching bases. Germline V CDR1 and CDR2: DFQATT, SNEGSKA (reference sequence). With 6 bases removed from V and 8 bases from J, the gap between germline ends came to 16 bases. The CDR3 is 12 amino acids. In nucleotides, the CDR3 is TGCAGTGCCCAGACAGGTTTGAGGGGCTACACCTTC. Translated: CSAQTGLRGYTF.

The CDR3 bases are TGCGCCAGCAGAACGACAGACTACTACGAGCAGTACTTC. Encoded protein: CASRTTDYYEQYF. The J gene is TRBJ2-7, the V gene TRBV5-1; TRBD1 or TRBD2 may be the D gene (5 bases each). Trimming removed 5 bases at V and 3 bases at J, with 12 bases between. The CDR3 extends over 13 amino acids. CDR1 SGHRS and CDR2 YFSETQ come from the germline V gene.

The chain uses TRBV16 and TRBJ2-7, with TRBD2 matching over 7 bases. The V gene end was trimmed by 7 bases and the J gene end by 0 bases; junction bases not matched to a gene: 15. The CDR3 runs 17 residues. Germline CDR1 is KGHSY and CDR2 is FQNENV. CDR3 region: CASTHQTYSGRSYEQYF. CDR3 nucleotide sequence: TGTGCCAGCACACACCAGACCTATAGCGGGCGCTCCTACGAGCAGTACTTC.

The rearrangement links TRBV5-4 to TRBJ2-1, with D possibly TRBD1 on 6 matching bases. CDR1 and CDR2 (germline): SGHNT, YYREEE (reference sequence). V gave up 5 bases and J gave up 9 bases, with 27 bases separating them. The CDR3 loop spans 17 amino acids. The CDR3 spells CASRSWGLTGVAGEQFF. CDR3 coding DNA: TGTGCCAGCAGATCGTGGGGGCTTACAGGCGTGGCTGGTGAGCAGTTCTTC.

This clonotype occurred a few times. The V gene is TRBV5-1, the J gene TRBJ2-1, with D unclear. The CDR3 consists of 16 residues. The V end lost 4 bases, the J end lost 0 bases, and 14 bases lay between the germline ends. Looked up from germline, CDR1 is SGHRS and CDR2 is YFSETQ. The CDR3, as DNA: TGCGCCAGCAGCCACACGGGCCTGAGCTCCTACAATGAGCAGTTCTTC. This codes for CASSHTGLSSYNEQFF.

This clonotype has just a few counts. V is TRBV6-1 and J is TRBJ2-7; the D gene is possibly TRBD1 (5 bases). The germline gives CDR1 MNHNS, CDR2 SASEGT. Trimming took 2 bases from V and 2 from J, leaving 13 bases between them. The CDR3 spans 15 residues. Here the CDR3 reads CASSEQGQGPYEQYF. In DNA, the CDR3 is TGTGCCAGCAGTGAACAGGGCCAGGGCCCCTACGAGCAGTACTTC.

This clonotype was detected only a few times. The chain couples TRBV5-5 to TRBJ1-5; D perhaps matches TRBD1 (5 bases). V was clipped by 1 base and J by 2 bases, with 16 bases between them. The V gene's germline CDR1 is SGHKS and CDR2 YYEKEE (reference sequence). There are 17 residues in the CDR3. The CDR3 coding sequence is TGTGCCAGCAGCTTGTATGTGGGACTGGGGGGCAATCAGCCCCAGCATTTT. Its protein is CASSLYVGLGGNQPQHF.

This clonotype appeared a few times. This chain joins TRBV27 and TRBJ2-3; D is unclear. The V gene lost 6 bases and the J gene lost 6 bases, with 19 bases spanning the gap. CDR1 is MNHEY, CDR2 SMNVEV, per germline (reference sequence). The length of the CDR3 is 15 residues. The CDR3 loop is CASRKPGPTWDTQYF. Here the CDR3 DNA reads TGTGCCAGCAGAAAACCCGGGCCAACGTGGGATACGCAGTATTTT.

V is TRBV12-3 or TRBV12-4 and J is TRBJ2-2, with D maybe TRBD1 (5 bases). Between the trimmed V and J ends, which lost 5 bases and 8 bases, there was a span of 12 bases. The CDR3 is 13 residues long. The CDR3 loop is CASSTGAAGELFF. CDR3 bases: TGTGCCAGCAGTACAGGCGCGGCAGGGGAGCTGTTTTTT.

This clonotype was seen more than once but under ten times. V gene TRBV7-6 combines with J gene TRBJ2-3; the D gene is possibly TRBD2 (6 bases). CDR3 length: 14 residues. V was trimmed by 5 bases and J by 4 bases, leaving 13 bases between them. CDR1 and CDR2 (germline): SGHVS, FNYEAQ. The chain's CDR3 is CASSMLTSSDTQYF. Here the CDR3 DNA reads TGTGCCAGCAGCATGTTGACTAGTTCAGATACGCAGTATTTT.

The rearrangement links TRBV6-4 to TRBJ2-1; D may be TRBD2 (5 bases). The ends were cut back, 5 bases at V and 5 bases at J, with 28 bases in the middle. Germline CDR1 is MRHNA and CDR2 is SNTAGT. The CDR3 loop spans 19 amino acids. The CDR3 sequence is CASSPTADLLVVANNEQFF. The DNA of the CDR3 is TGTGCCAGCAGTCCCACCGCCGACCTACTAGTGGTGGCAAACAATGAGCAGTTCTTC.

A few counts support this clonotype. The V and J genes are TRBV5-1 and TRBJ1-1; unclear D gene. Trimming removed 0 bases from V and 10 bases from J, with 10 bases in between. This CDR3 is 12 amino acids long. Germline loops: CDR1 SGHRS, CDR2 YFSETQ. CDR3 residues: CASSLAGIGAFF. The CDR3 region has the DNA TGCGCCAGCAGCTTGGCTGGGATAGGAGCTTTCTTT.

The V call is TRBV18, the J call TRBJ1-1; D is perhaps TRBD1 (6 bases). Trimming shortened V by 3 bases and J by 4 bases, and 12 bases separated the two germline ends. Germline V gene data show CDR1 as KGHSH and CDR2 as LQKENI. CDR3 length: 14 amino acids. The CDR3 DNA follows: TGTGCCAGCTCACCCAGGGGTTGGGTCACTGAAGCTTTCTTT. Translated: CASSPRGWVTEAFF.

The rearrangement uses TRBV7-8 and TRBJ1-1; a possible D gene is TRBD1 (5 bases). V lost 3 bases and J 5 bases, leaving 10 bases between the germline ends. The germline V gene has CDR1 SGHVS and CDR2 FQNEAQ. This CDR3 comprises 13 residues. For the CDR3, the DNA is TGTGCCAGCAGCTTCAAAGGGGTGACTGAAGCTTTCTTT. Its protein is CASSFKGVTEAFF.

The table lists this clonotype with a few counts. The V gene is TRBV10-3, the J gene TRBJ2-1, with 9 bases matching TRBD2. Germline assignment: CDR1 ENHRY and CDR2 SYGVKD. The CDR3 extends over 13 amino acids. V lost 4 bases to trimming and J lost 8 bases; unmatched junction nucleotides: 3. The CDR3 loop is CAISGTSADEQFF. The CDR3 nucleotides are TGTGCCATCAGTGGGACTAGCGCTGATGAGCAGTTCTTC.

Details on this clonotype: One end of the junction varies from germline; a read error may be responsible. DNA for the CDR3: TGCAGCGTTGAAGATGGAACAGGGAGCTTTTTC. Residues: CSVEDGTGSFF. The chain is built from TRBV29-1 and TRBJ2-7, with D perhaps matching TRBD1 (6 bases). From germline, CDR1 is SQVTM and CDR2 ANQGSEA. The CDR3 runs to 11 residues.

The chain employs TRBV27 and TRBJ1-2, with 9 bases fitting TRBD1. V trimming: 5 bases; J trimming: 8 bases; junction bases outside the gene matches: 9. Germline V lookup: CDR1 MNHEY, CDR2 SMNVEV (reference sequence). This CDR3 has 14 residues. CDR3 in DNA: TGTGCCAGCAGTAGCCGGGACAGGGTTGGGGGCTACACCTTC. This sequence encodes CASSSRDRVGGYTF.

The rearrangement joins TRBV9 to TRBJ2-7; TRBD1 matches 7 bases. V was clipped by 4 bases and J by 2 bases; unmatched bases: 9. From germline, CDR1 is SGDLS and CDR2 YYNGEE. This CDR3 region has 15 residues. The DNA of the CDR3 is TGTGCCAGCAGCCCTACCGGACAGGCTACCTACGAGCAGTACTTC. It encodes CASSPTGQATYEQYF.

This chain uses TRBV10-3 with TRBJ2-6; possibly TRBD2 for D (5 bases). The CDR3 spans 16 residues. V lost 0 bases and J 2 bases, leaving 8 bases between the germline ends. In germline, CDR1 is ENHRY, CDR2 SYGVKD. The CDR3 protein is CAISESIGAGANVLTF. The CDR3 coding sequence is TGTGCCATCAGTGAGTCGATCGGGGCTGGGGCCAACGTCCTGACTTTC.

This clonotype was recorded a few times. The chain carries TRBV6-1 and TRBJ1-2, with 7 bases lining up with TRBD1. With V trimmed by 6 bases and J by 7 bases, 5 bases remained unmatched. This CDR3 has 12 amino acids. Germline V gene lookup returns CDR1 MNHNS and CDR2 SASEGT. CDR3 in amino acids: CASRRQGPGYTF. For the CDR3, the DNA is TGTGCCAGCAGACGACAGGGCCCTGGCTACACCTTC.

The genes are TRBV9 and TRBJ2-2; TRBD2 is a possible D gene (6 bases). The CDR3 spans 16 residues. Germline V CDR1 and CDR2: SGDLS, YYNGEE. V was trimmed by 0 bases and J by 0 bases, leaving 9 bases between them. CDR3 bases: TGTGCCAGCAGCGTAGACGGCGGGACGAACACCGGGGAGCTGTTTTTT. Protein: CASSVDGGTNTGELFF.

The rearrangement uses TRBV12-3 or TRBV12-4 and TRBJ2-3; D may correspond to TRBD1 or TRBD2 (5 bases each). Trimming pared 4 bases from V and 2 bases from J, leaving 13 bases between. The CDR3 has 15 amino acids. As DNA, the CDR3 is TGTGCCAGCAGTTCCGGGGCAGCGAACACAGATACGCAGTATTTT. Translating gives CASSSGAANTDTQYF.

This clonotype was detected only a few times. This chain joins TRBV7-9 and TRBJ1-2, with 12 bases matching TRBD1. The CDR3 spans 16 residues. From germline, CDR1 is SEHNR and CDR2 FQNEAQ (reference sequence). J lost 4 bases, V lost 3 bases, and 6 bases had no gene match. The CDR3 DNA reads as TGTGCCAGCAGCTTGCCCGGGACAGGGGGCATCTATGGCTACACCTTC. Amino acid sequence: CASSLPGTGGIYGYTF.

This clonotype was counted only a few times. The genes are TRBV20-1 and TRBJ2-4; D remains unclear. This CDR3 spans 11 amino acids. Germline assignment: CDR1 DFQATT and CDR2 SNEGSKA (reference sequence). Trimming took off 7 bases at V and 5 bases at J, with 9 bases between the two ends. The CDR3 reads CSVVSQNIQYF. For the CDR3, the DNA is TGCAGTGTTGTCAGCCAAAACATTCAGTACTTC.

There are many counts of this clonotype. The rearrangement links TRBV20-1 to TRBJ2-1; D not resolved. The CDR3 has 15 amino acids. Germline assignment: CDR1 DFQATT and CDR2 SNEGSKA (reference sequence). V lost 2 bases, J lost 7 bases, and 18 bases lay in between. CDR3 loop: CSARYATGLGNEQFF. CDR3 DNA sequence: TGCAGTGCTAGATACGCCACGGGTCTGGGGAATGAGCAGTTCTTC.

This clonotype was detected only a few times. V and J are TRBV12-3 or TRBV12-4 and TRBJ2-2; 7 bases are a match to TRBD1. V lost 5 bases to trimming and J lost 4 bases; unmatched junction nucleotides: 4. The CDR3 extends over 14 amino acids. In nucleotides, the CDR3 is TGTGCCAGCAGTACCGGGACAGCCACCGGGGAGCTGTTTTTT. Amino acids: CASSTGTATGELFF.